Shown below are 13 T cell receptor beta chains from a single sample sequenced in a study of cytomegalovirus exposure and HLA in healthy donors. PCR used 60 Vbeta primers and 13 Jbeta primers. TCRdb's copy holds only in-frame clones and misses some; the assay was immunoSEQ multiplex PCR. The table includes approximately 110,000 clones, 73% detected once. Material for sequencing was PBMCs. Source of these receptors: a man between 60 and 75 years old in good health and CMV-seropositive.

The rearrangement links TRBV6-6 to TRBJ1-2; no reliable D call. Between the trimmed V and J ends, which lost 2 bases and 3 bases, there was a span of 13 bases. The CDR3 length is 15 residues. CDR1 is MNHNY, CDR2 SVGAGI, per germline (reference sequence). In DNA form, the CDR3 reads TGTGCCAGCAGTTACGCCGGCAGGCCGTACTATGGCTACACCTTC. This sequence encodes CASSYAGRPYYGYTF.

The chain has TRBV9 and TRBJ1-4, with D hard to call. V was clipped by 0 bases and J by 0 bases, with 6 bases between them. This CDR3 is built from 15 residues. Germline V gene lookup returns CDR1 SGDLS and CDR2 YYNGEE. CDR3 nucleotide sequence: TGTGCCAGCAGCGTAGGGGCAGCAACTAATGAAAAACTGTTTTTT. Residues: CASSVGAATNEKLFF. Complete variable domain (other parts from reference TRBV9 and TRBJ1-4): DSGVTQTPKHLITATGQRVTLRCSPRSGDLSVYWYQQSLDQGLQFLIQYYNGEERAKGNILERFSAQQFPDLHSELNLSSLELGDSALYFCASSVGAATNEKLFFGSGTQLSVL.

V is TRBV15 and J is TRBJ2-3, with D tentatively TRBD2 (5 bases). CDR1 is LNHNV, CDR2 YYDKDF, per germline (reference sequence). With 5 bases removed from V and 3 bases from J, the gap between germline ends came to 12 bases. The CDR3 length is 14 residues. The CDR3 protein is CATSALRGTDTQYF. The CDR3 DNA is TGTGCCACCAGCGCCCTTAGAGGGACAGATACGCAGTATTTT.

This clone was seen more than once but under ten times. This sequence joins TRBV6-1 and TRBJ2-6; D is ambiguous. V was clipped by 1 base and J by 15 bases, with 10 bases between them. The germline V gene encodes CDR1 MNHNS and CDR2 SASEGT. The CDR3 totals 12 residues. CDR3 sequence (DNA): TGTGCCAGCAGTGAAGTCGCGGTAACCCTGACTTTC. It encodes CASSEVAVTLTF.

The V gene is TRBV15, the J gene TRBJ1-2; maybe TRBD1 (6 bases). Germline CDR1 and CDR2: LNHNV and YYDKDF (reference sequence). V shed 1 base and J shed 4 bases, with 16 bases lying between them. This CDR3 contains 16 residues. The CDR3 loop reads CATSRARAQGSYGYTF. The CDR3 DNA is TGTGCCACCAGCAGAGCGCGAGCACAGGGAAGCTATGGCTACACCTTC.

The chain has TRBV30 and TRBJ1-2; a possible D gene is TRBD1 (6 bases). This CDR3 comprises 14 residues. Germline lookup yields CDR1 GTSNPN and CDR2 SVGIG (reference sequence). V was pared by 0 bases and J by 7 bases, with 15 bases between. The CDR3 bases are TGTGCCTGGAGTGTGCTCTCACGAGGGGGTGGCTACACCTTC. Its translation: CAWSVLSRGGGYTF. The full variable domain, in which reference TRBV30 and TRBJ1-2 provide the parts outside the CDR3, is SQTIHQWPATLVQPVGSPLSLECTVEGTSNPNLYWYRQAAGRGLQLLFYSVGIGQISSEVPQNLSASRPQDRQFILSSKKLLLSDSGFYLCAWSVLSRGGGYTFGSGTRLTVV.

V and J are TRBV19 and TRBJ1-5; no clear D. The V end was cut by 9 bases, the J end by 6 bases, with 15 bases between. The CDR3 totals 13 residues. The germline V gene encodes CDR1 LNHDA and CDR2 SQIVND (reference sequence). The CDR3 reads CASQGERLQPQHF. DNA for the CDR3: TGTGCCAGCCAAGGTGAGCGGCTTCAGCCCCAGCATTTT.

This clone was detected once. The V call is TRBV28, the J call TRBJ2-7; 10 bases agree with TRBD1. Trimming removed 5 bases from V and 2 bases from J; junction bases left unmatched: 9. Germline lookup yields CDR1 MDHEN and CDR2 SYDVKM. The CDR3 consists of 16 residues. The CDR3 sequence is CASSGWDRGGTYEQYF. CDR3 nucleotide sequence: TGTGCCAGCAGTGGGTGGGACAGGGGAGGTACCTACGAGCAGTACTTC.

The CDR3 loop reads CASSFNGASGETQYF. In nucleotides, the CDR3 is TGTGCCAGCAGCTTTAACGGGGCTAGCGGAGAGACCCAGTACTTC. The J gene is TRBJ2-5, the V gene TRBV5-6, with 7 bases that match TRBD2. The CDR3 length is 15 residues. The J segment lost 4 bases and the V segment lost 2 bases, leaving 8 bases of the junction unmatched. Germline loops: CDR1 SGHDT, CDR2 YYEEEE.

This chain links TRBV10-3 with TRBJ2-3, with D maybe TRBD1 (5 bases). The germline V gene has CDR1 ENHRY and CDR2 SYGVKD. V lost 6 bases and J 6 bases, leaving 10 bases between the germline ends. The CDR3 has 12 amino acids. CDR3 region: CAISLGLDTQYF. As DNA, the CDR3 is TGTGCCATCAGCCTGGGGCTTGATACGCAGTATTTT.

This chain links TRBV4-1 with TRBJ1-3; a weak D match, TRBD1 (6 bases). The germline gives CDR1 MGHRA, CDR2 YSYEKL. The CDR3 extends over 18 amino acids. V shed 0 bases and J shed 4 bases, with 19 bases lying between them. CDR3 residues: CASSQDAPVPGVGNTIYF. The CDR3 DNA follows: TGCGCCAGCAGCCAAGATGCCCCTGTGCCAGGGGTAGGAAACACCATATATTTT.

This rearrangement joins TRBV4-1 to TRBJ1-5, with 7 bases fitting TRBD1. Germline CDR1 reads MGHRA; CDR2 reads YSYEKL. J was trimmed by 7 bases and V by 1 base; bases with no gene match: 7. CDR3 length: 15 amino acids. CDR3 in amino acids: CASSQGLQGRQPQHF. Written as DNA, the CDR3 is TGCGCCAGCAGCCAAGGACTACAGGGGCGGCAGCCCCAGCATTTT.

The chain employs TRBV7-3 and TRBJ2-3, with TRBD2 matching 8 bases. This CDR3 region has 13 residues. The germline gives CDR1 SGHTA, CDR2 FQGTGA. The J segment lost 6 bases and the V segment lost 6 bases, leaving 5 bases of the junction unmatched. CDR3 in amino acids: CASRPGGVDTQYF. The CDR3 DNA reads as TGTGCCAGCAGGCCGGGGGGGGTGGATACGCAGTATTTT.